This record covers a single TCR beta chain. This CDR3 has 14 amino acids. Deletions cut 1 base from V and 8 bases from J, with 14 bases between. Germline V gene lookup returns CDR1 SGHAT and CDR2 FQNNGV. The data derive from a study of immune reconstitution after stem cell transplant in scleroderma. Each CDR3 protein is one row after TCRdb ran MiXCR on the RT-PCR reads. The sample consists of 2,000 to 2,500 distinct CDR3 sequences, approximately 9% of them appearing once. Collection took place before or after autologous hematopoietic stem cell transplantation (not recorded which). The receptor's source is a male donor with systemic sclerosis. This chain connects TRBV11-2 to TRBJ1-1; D remains ambiguous. The CDR3: CASSLVLGSTEAFF. The CDR3 DNA follows: TGTGCCAGCAGCTTAGTTCTAGGCAGCACCGAAGCTTTCTTT.